Each of the 5 T cell receptor beta chains below was sequenced from the same sample in a study of OX40 agonist ivuxolimab in advanced cancers. Assay: immunoSEQ multiplex PCR; the TCRdb copy retains only in-frame clones and omits some. The sample has 60,000 to 65,000 clones; about 92% are singletons. The starting material was CD4+ or CD8+ T cells sorted from blood, obtained in a trial of the OX40 agonist ivuxolimab. The source is an adult with an advanced solid tumor such as melanoma, head and neck, liver or kidney cancer.

Here the CDR3 DNA reads TGCGCCAGCAGCTTGGGTTCCCTGGCCTTATGGGGCCAAGATGGGCAAGAGACCCAGTACTTC. Translated: CASSLGSLALWGQDGQETQYF. The rearrangement uses TRBV5-1 and TRBJ2-5; the D gene is possibly TRBD1 (5 bases). Trimming took off 0 bases at V and 2 bases at J, with 29 bases between the two ends. CDR1 and CDR2 (germline): SGHRS, YFSETQ. The CDR3 runs 21 residues.

This chain uses TRBV6-5 with TRBJ2-7; the match to TRBD1 covers 8 bases. The V and J ends lost 4 bases and 6 bases, in that order; junction bases with no gene match: 8. This CDR3 is built from 14 residues. Germline lookup yields CDR1 MNHEY and CDR2 SVGAGI. The CDR3 nucleotides read TGTGCCAGCAGTTCTCCCGGGACAGGTTCCGAGCAGTACTTC. Protein product: CASSSPGTGSEQYF.

The V gene is TRBV19, the J gene TRBJ2-1, with D possibly TRBD1 on 6 matching bases. Germline CDR1 and CDR2: LNHDA and SQIVND (reference sequence). This CDR3 has 15 amino acids. V gave up 10 bases and J gave up 0 bases, with 16 bases separating them. CDR3 sequence (DNA): TGTGCCACCCGACAAAGACAGGACTCCTACAATGAGCAGTTCTTC. It codes for CATRQRQDSYNEQFF.

The gene calls are TRBV6-1 and TRBJ1-1; D not certain. Between the trimmed V and J ends, which lost 5 bases and 1 base, there was a span of 8 bases. The germline V gene has CDR1 MNHNS and CDR2 SASEGT. CDR3 length equals 13 residues. The CDR3 nucleotides are TGTGCCAGCAGTTATCGGGCGAACACTGAAGCTTTCTTT. Protein product: CASSYRANTEAFF.

CDR3 sequence: CASSLGQTPSRYTF. The CDR3 DNA reads as TGTGCCAGCAGTTTGGGTCAGACCCCCAGCCGCTACACCTTC. The chain uses TRBV27 and TRBJ1-2; D unresolved. Germline V CDR1 and CDR2: MNHEY, SMNVEV (reference sequence). The CDR3 spans 14 residues. V shed 3 bases and J shed 9 bases, with 17 bases lying between them.